Here is one TCR beta chain with its context. Its matching antigen is unknown. The data were obtained in a study of T cell responses to AZD1222 COVID-19 vaccine. Whole-study findings and limits: Only after the peak T cell response were repertoires sampled. Among the donors, most were white British and more were female, and clonal diversity was possibly underestimated. Spike-specific TCR breadth and depth were elevated following two AZD1222 doses. Among AZD1222 vaccinees, only 5 or 6 were seropositive at baseline.

The CDR3 totals 13 residues. Looked up from germline, CDR1 is SQVTM and CDR2 is ANQGSEA. V was clipped by 3 bases and J by 6 bases; unmatched bases: 7. The repertoire was sequenced with immunoSEQ multiplex PCR; TCRdb's copy has only in-frame clones and lacks some. Of about 150,000 clones detected, less than 90% appear once; the ten largest clones hold roughly 5%. The sequences come from peripheral blood, collected on day 0 of MenACWY control vaccination. The sequence derives from an adult in good health. The chain couples TRBV29-1 to TRBJ2-7; 8 bases align to TRBD1. The CDR3 region is CSVDKDRDGEQYF. In DNA form, the CDR3 reads TGCAGCGTTGATAAGGACAGGGACGGCGAGCAGTACTTC.